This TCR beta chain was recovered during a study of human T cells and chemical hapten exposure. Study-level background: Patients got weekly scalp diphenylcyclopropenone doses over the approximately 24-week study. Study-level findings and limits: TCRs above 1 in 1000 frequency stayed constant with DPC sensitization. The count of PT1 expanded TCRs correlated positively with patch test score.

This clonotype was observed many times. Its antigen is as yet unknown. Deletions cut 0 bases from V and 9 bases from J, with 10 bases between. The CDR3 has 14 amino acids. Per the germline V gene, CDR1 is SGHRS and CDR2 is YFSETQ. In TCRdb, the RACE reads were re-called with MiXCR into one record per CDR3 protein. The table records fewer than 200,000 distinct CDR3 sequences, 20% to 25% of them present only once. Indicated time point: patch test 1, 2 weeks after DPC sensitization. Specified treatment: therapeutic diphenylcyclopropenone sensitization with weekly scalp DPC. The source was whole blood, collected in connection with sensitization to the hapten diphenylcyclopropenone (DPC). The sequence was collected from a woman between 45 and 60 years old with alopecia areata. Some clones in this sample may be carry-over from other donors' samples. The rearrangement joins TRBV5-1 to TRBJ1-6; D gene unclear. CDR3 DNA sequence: TGCGCCAGCAGCTTGGTAGGAGGAGGTTCACCCCTCCACTTT. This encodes CASSLVGGGSPLHF.